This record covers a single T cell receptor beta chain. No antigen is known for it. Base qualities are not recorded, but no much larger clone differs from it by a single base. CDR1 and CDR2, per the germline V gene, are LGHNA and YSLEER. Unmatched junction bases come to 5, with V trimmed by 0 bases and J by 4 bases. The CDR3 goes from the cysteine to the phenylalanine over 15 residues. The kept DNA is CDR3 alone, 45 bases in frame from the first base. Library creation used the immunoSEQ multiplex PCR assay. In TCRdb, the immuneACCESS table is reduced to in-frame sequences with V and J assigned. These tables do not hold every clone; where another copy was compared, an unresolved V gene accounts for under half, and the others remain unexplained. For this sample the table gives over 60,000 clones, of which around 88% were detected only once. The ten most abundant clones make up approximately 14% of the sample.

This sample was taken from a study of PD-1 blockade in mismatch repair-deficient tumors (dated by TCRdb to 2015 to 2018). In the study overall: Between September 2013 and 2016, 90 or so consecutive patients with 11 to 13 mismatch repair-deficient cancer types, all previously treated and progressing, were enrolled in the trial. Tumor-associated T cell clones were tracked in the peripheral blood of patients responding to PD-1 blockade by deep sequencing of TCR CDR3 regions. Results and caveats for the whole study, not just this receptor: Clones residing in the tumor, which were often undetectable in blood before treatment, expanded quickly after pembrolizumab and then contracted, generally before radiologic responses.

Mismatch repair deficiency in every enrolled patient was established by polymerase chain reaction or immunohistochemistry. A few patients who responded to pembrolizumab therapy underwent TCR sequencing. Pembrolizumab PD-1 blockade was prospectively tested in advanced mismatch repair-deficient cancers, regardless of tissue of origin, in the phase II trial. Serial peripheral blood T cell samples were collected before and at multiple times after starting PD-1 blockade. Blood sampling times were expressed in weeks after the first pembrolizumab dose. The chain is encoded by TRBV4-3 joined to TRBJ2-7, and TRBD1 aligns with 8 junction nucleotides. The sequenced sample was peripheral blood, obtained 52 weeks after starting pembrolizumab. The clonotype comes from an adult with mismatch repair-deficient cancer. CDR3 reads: CASSQDGTGWYEQYF. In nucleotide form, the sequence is TGCGCCAGCAGCCAAGATGGGACAGGTTGGTACGAGCAGTACTTC.